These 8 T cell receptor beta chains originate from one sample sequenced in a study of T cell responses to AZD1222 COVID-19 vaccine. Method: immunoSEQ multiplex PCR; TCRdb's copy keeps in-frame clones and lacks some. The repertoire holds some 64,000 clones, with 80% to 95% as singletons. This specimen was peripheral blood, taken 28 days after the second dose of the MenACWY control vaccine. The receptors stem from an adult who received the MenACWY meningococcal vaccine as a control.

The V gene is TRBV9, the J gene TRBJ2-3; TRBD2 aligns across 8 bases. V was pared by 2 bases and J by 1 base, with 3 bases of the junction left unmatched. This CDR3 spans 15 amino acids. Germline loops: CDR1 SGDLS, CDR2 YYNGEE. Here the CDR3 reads CASSVSTSGTDTQYF. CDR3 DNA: TGTGCCAGCAGCGTGTCGACTAGCGGCACAGATACGCAGTATTTT.

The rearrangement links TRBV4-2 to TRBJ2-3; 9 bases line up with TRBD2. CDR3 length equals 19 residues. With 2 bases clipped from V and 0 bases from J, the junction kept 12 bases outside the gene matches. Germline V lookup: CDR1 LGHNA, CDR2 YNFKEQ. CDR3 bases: TGTGCCAGCAGCCAATATACCTTTGTAGCGGGGGCTAGCACAGATACGCAGTATTTT. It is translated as CASSQYTFVAGASTDTQYF.

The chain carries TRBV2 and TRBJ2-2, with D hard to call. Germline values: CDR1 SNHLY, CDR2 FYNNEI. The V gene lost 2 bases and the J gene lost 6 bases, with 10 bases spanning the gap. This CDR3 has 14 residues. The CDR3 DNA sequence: TGTGCCAGCAGTGAAATGGACCAATCCGGGGAGCTGTTTTTT. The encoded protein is CASSEMDQSGELFF.

This CDR3 reads CASSLSVNTIYF. The DNA for the CDR3 is TGTGCCAGCAGCTTATCCGTAAACACCATATATTTT. The V gene is TRBV5-5, the J gene TRBJ1-3; D gene uncertain. The CDR3 runs 12 residues. Germline V gene sequence: CDR1 SGHKS, CDR2 YYEKEE (reference sequence). The V end lost 2 bases, the J end lost 6 bases, and 6 bases lay between the germline ends.

This chain's CDR3 is CASQLSGAGYEQYF. Here the CDR3 DNA reads TGTGCCAGCCAACTATCAGGGGCCGGGTACGAGCAGTACTTC. This chain uses TRBV6-6 with TRBJ2-7; TRBD1 might be the D (6 bases). Germline lookup yields CDR1 MNHNY and CDR2 SVGAGI (reference sequence). V lost 8 bases and J lost 4, with 18 bases in between. The CDR3 is 14 amino acids.

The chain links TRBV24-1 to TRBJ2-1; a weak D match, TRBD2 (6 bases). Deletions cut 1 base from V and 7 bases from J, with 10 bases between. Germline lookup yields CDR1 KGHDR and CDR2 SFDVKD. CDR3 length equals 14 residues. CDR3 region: CATSDFLGTNEQFF. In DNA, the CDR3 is TGTGCCACCAGTGATTTTCTAGGGACTAATGAGCAGTTCTTC.

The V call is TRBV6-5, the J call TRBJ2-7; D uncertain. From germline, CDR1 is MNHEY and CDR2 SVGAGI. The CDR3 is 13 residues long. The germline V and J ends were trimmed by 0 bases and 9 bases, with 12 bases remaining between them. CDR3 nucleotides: TGTGCCAGCAGTTACTCGTACGGAGCTCGGCAGTACTTC. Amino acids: CASSYSYGARQYF.

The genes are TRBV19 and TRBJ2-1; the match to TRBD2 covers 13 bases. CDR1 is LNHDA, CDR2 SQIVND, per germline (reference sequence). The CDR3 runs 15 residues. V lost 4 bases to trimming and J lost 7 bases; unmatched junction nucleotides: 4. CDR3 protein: CASSSGLAGVNEQFF. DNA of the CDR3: TGTGCCAGTAGTAGTGGACTAGCGGGAGTTAATGAGCAGTTCTTC.